The 8 T cell receptor beta chains reported below all come from one sample, sequenced in a study of T cells in localized non-small cell lung cancer. TCRdb's copy holds only in-frame clones and misses some; the assay was immunoSEQ multiplex PCR. The repertoire consists of tens of thousands of clones, with roughly 80% occurring once and the leading ten covering under 1.5%. The source was peripheral blood, collected before any cancer treatment. Receptors were obtained from a female donor aged 60 or older with stage I lung adenocarcinoma.

This clone has a handful of counts. The chain links TRBV7-2 to TRBJ1-5; D is undetermined. Trimming took 6 bases from V and 2 from J, leaving 14 bases between them. The germline V gene encodes CDR1 SGHTA and CDR2 FQGNSA. CDR3 length equals 15 residues. The CDR3 sequence: CASRLAGRGNQPQHF. The DNA of the CDR3 is TGTGCCAGCAGACTAGCGGGGAGAGGCAATCAGCCCCAGCATTTT.

Notes on this clone: A read error may explain this, as a much larger clone is one base away. The chain combines TRBV11-3 with TRBJ1-5; no definite D call. CDR1 and CDR2 (germline): SGHNT, YENEEA. V was pared by 5 bases and J by 3 bases, with 5 bases between. The CDR3 is 12 residues long. The chain's CDR3 is CASSRDNQPQHF. In nucleotides, the CDR3 is TGTGCCAGCAGCCGCGACAATCAGCCCCAGCATTTT.

This clone came up once. This rearrangement joins TRBV28 to TRBJ1-2; D is uncertain. Germline V gene sequence: CDR1 MDHEN, CDR2 SYDVKM. The V and J ends lost 8 bases and 4 bases respectively, with 14 bases between them. The CDR3 is 13 residues long. CDR3: CASSNPSGYGYTF. For the CDR3, the DNA is TGTGCCAGCTCCAATCCCTCAGGCTATGGCTACACCTTC.

V gene TRBV5-1 combines with J gene TRBJ2-1; 7 nucleotides line up with TRBD1. Germline assignment: CDR1 SGHRS and CDR2 YFSETQ. The V gene end was trimmed by 3 bases and the J gene end by 6 bases; junction bases not matched to a gene: 6. The CDR3 totals 14 residues. CDR3 sequence: CASSSMTGFNEQFF. CDR3 DNA: TGCGCCAGCAGCTCCATGACAGGGTTCAATGAGCAGTTCTTC.

The chain carries TRBV5-4 and TRBJ2-7; 7 positions agree with TRBD2. Germline CDR1 is SGHNT and CDR2 is YYREEE (reference sequence). With 4 bases clipped from V and 3 bases from J, the junction kept 4 bases outside the gene matches. The CDR3 sequence is 13 residues long. In nucleotides, the CDR3 is TGTGCCAGCAGCCGGGAGGAGGGCTACGAGCAGTACTTC. Translation gives CASSREEGYEQYF.

The rearrangement uses TRBV5-1 and TRBJ1-3; D perhaps matches TRBD1 (5 bases). From germline, CDR1 is SGHRS and CDR2 YFSETQ. CDR3 size: 16 residues. Between the trimmed V and J ends, which lost 1 base and 1 base, there was a span of 12 bases. The CDR3 loop is CASSLSQGGSGNTIYF. The CDR3 DNA reads as TGCGCCAGCAGCTTGAGCCAGGGTGGTTCTGGAAACACCATATATTTT.

This chain joins TRBV15 and TRBJ1-2; a weak D match, TRBD1 (5 bases). CDR1 and CDR2 (germline): LNHNV, YYDKDF (reference sequence). Trimming removed 0 bases from V and 3 bases from J, with 14 bases in between. The CDR3 length is 16 residues. CDR3 region: CATSRDIGTGDYGYTF. In DNA form, the CDR3 reads TGTGCCACCAGCAGAGATATTGGGACGGGGGACTATGGCTACACCTTC.

This clone was recorded once. This chain joins TRBV5-3 and TRBJ1-1, with 9 bases that match TRBD1. TRBV5-3 is an open reading frame whose function is uncertain. With V trimmed by 4 bases and J by 1 base, 8 bases remained unmatched. The CDR3 has 16 amino acids. CDR3 in DNA: TGTGCCAGAAGCAATCATACGGGACAGGGGAACACTGAAGCTTTCTTT. It encodes CARSNHTGQGNTEAFF.